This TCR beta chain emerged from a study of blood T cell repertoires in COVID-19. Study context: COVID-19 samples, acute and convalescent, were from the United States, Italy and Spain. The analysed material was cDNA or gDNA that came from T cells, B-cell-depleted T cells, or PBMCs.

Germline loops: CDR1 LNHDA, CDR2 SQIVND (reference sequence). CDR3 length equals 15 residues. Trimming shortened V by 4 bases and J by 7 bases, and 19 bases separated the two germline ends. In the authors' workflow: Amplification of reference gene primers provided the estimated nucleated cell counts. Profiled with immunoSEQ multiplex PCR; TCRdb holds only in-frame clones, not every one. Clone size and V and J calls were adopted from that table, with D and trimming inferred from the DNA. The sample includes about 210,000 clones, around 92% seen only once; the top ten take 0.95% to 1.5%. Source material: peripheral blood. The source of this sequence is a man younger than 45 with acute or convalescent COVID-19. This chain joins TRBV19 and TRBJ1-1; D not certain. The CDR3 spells CASSTQTGPGIEAFF. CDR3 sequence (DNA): TGTGCCAGTAGTACCCAAACGGGCCCGGGGATTGAAGCTTTCTTT.